The T cell receptor beta chain described here comes from a study of blood T cells in healthy people across ages. Overall study context: Template switching captured about one barcoded beta molecule per two T cells.

This clonotype was seen a handful of times. A second about 6 to 12 cycle PCR used barcoded and J-beta primers. TCRdb processed the 5' RACE reads anew with MiXCR; each CDR3 protein has one entry. The top ten clones hold about 3.8% of a sample with over a million distinct CDR3 sequences, under 55% of them seen once. This CDR3 spans 13 amino acids. CDR1 is LGHNA and CDR2 is YNFKEQ in the germline V gene. V lost 0 bases to trimming and J lost 6 bases, with 6 bases between them. The amount of total RNA extracted per sample was at least 5.5 micrograms. Sequencing was performed on blood. This sequence originates from a woman aged 18 to 35 in good health. J is TRBJ2-1 and V is TRBV4-2; a weak D match, TRBD2 (5 bases). The chain's CDR3 is CASSQEEVNEQFF. CDR3 DNA sequence: TGTGCCAGCAGCCAAGAGGAGGTCAATGAGCAGTTCTTC.